The sequence of this TCR beta chain was determined in a study of CD8+CD57+ T cells in acquired aplastic anemia (dated by TCRdb to between 2017 and 2018). For the wider study: A mean of around 3.2 ug of DNA, ranging from about 0.2 to 27.4 ug, was extracted from sorted CD4+ and CD8+ cells. CD8+CD57+ expansion was defined as a frequency above the mean frequency observed in healthy subjects. Study-wide conclusions, independent of this receptor: No significant difference in CD8+ Simpson's diversity was found between patients and healthy controls (P=0.060). Roughly 29 CD8+ CDR3 sequences were shared between patients and controls but appeared highly expressed in patients and within their immunodominant clones.

The CDR3 contains 13 residues, cysteine and phenylalanine counted. Only the CDR3 portion is preserved as DNA: 39 bases, with reading frame beginning at the first base. Profiling of TCR beta VDJ combinations and CDR3 sequences used genomic DNA as the template. An Illumina HiSeq 2000 was the platform used for TCR repertoire sequencing. In the source study's methods: TRBV/TRBJ rearrangement plots, CDR3 size and DJ length profiles, and Simpson's diversity index were used to assess repertoires. The immunodominant clone was defined as the most abundant DNA sequence in deep sequencing data. CDR3 amino acid sequences were screened for sharing across subjects and compared with published repertoires and the VDJdb database. Using fastp at Q25 and MiXCR, TCRdb reprocessed the public reads and kept productive beta chains. Duplicate CDR3 protein sequences are folded into a single record with the most common DNA and genes. TCRdb's processing, not the authors', yielded these V and J calls. The sample has some 200,000 distinct CDR3 sequences on record, 48% of them singletons. Of the sample, roughly 1.8% falls within the top ten clones.

Patients chosen for sequencing had shown expansion of CD8+CD57+ cells by flow cytometry. Every patient had a diagnosis of severe acquired aplastic anemia based on International Study of Aplastic Anemia and Agranulocytosis and Camitta criteria. Patients had received no therapy at the time of blood sampling. The study deep-sequenced TCR repertoires of sorted CD4+ and CD8+ blood T cells from severe aplastic anemia patients and healthy subjects. In the USA, patient enrollment took place under clinicaltrials.gov protocols 00001620, 01623167, 00001397, 00071045, 00081523 and 00961064. Ficoll-Paque density gradient centrifugation was used to isolate peripheral blood mononuclear cells. Before DNA extraction, CD4+ and CD8+ T cells were sorted with FACS or magnetic beads. As for this clonotype: The target of this receptor is not known. Sequence at one end of the junction differs from germline and may be a read error.

The sample taken for sequencing was sorted CD4+, CD8+, or CD8+CD57+ T cells (not recorded which) from PBMCs. The V gene is TRBV12-3 or TRBV12-4 and the J gene is TRBJ2-3; the D segment is perhaps TRBD1 or TRBD2, each sharing 5 matched bases. This clonotype was obtained from a human donor with aplastic anemia. The DNA sequence is TGTGCCAGCAGCCAAGGGACGCTGGGGACCCACTACTTC. Translation gives CASSQGTLGTHYF.